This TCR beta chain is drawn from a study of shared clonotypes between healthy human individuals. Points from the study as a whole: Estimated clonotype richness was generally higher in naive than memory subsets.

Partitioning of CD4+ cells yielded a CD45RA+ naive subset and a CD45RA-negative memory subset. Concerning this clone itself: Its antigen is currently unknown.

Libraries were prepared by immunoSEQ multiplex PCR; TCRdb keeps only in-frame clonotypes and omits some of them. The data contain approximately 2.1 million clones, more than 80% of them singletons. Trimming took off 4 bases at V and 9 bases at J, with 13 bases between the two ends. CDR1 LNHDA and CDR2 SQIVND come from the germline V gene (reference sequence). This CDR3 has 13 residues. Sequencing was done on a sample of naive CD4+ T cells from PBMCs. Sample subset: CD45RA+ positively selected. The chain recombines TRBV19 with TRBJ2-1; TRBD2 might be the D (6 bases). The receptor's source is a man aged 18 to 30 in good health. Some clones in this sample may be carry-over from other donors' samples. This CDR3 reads CASSTTLAVEQFF. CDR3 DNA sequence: TGTGCCAGTAGTACCACGTTAGCGGTTGAGCAGTTCTTC. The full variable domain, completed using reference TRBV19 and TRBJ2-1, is DGGITQSPKYLFRKEGQNVTLSCEQNLNHDAMYWYRQDPGQGLRLIYYSQIVNDFQKGDIAEGYSVSREKKESFPLTVTSAQKNPTAFYLCASSTTLAVEQFFGPGTRLTVL.